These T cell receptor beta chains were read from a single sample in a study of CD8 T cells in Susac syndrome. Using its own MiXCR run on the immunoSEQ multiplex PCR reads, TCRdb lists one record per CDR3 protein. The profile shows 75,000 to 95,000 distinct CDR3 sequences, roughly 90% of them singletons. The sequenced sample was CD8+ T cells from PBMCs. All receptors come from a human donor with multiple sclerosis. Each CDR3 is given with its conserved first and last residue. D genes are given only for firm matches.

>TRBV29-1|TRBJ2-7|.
TGCAGCGTTTTAGGGGGAACGGGGGAGCAGTACTTC
CSVLGGTGEQYF
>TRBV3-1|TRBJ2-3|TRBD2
TGTGCCAGCAGCCAAGGGTCGCGGGGGGGCCGCACAGATACGCAGTATTTT
CASSQGSRGGRTDTQYF
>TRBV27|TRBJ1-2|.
TGTGCCAGCAGTCCCCGCCCGGAAGGAAATGGCTACACCTTC
CASSPRPEGNGYTF
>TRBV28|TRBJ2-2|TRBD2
TGTGCCAGCAGTCCACGACTAGCGGAGACCACCGGGGAGCTGTTTTTT
CASSPRLAETTGELFF
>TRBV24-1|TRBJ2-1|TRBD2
TGTGCCCCAAGGACTAGCGGGACAAACTCCTACAATGAGCAGTTCTTC
CAPRTSGTNSYNEQFF
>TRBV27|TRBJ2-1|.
TGTGCCAGCAGTTTCGGCAGGGGGGTCAATGAGCAGTTCTTC
CASSFGRGVNEQFF
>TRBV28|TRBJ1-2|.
TGTGCCAGCAGTTTACGTTACAGTCCATATGGCTACACCTTC
CASSLRYSPYGYTF
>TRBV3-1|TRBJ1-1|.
TGTGCCAACAGCCAAGTGTCGGGGGACACCATGGATACTGAAGCTTTCTTT
CANSQVSGDTMDTEAFF
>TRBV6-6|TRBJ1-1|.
TGTGCCAGCACCCCACAGGAACTGCGGAACACTGAAGCTTTCTTT
CASTPQELRNTEAFF
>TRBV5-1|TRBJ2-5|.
TGCGCCAGCAGAGGCGAGGAGTGGAGGAGCCAGTACTTC
CASRGEEWRSQYF
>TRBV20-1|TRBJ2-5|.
TGCAGTGCTAGAGATCTGTTACCGCCGAGGGGGGAGACCCAGTACTTC
CSARDLLPPRGETQYF